This T cell receptor (beta chain) was found in a study of T-cell memory formation after mild COVID-19. Regarding the study as a whole: Contracting CD4+ clones lay largely in CM and EM, with CD8+ ones residing in EMRA.

TCRdb independently ran MiXCR on the 5' RACE reads; one entry per CDR3 protein. Among about 420,000 distinct CDR3 sequences listed, more than 20% were seen once. With respect to this clonotype: Its antigen is as yet unknown.

CDR3 size: 13 residues. Trimming took 3 bases from V and 5 from J, leaving 8 bases between them. This sequence was found in an adult woman who had mild COVID-19 (a few samples of this study predate the infection). Cell type and time point are not known. The chain joins TRBV12-3 or TRBV12-4 to TRBJ2-1; D not resolved. The sequenced material came from PBMCs or a T cell subset sorted from them (not recorded which). This chain's CDR3 is CASSFMPDNEQFF. CDR3 nucleotides: TGTGCCAGCAGTTTTATGCCCGACAATGAGCAGTTCTTC.